The 7 T cell receptor beta chains reported below all come from one sample, sequenced in a study of prognosis after radiotherapy for stage I lung cancer. Genomic DNA yielded TCR beta CDR3, amplified by two-round multiplex PCR. First-round PCR amplification was performed with primers specific to each TRBV and TRBJ gene. Each CDR3 protein gets one entry after TCRdb re-called the multiplex PCR reads with MiXCR. This table holds about 27,000 distinct CDR3 sequences, 40% to 55% found once. The sample here was PBMCs, taken before or after stereotactic body radiation therapy (not recorded which). Receptor source: a donor at least 50 years old with non-small cell lung cancer.

Comments on this clonotype: An end of the junction does not agree with germline; a read error may underlie this. The chain combines TRBV9 with TRBJ2-2, with no clear D. The CDR3 covers 14 residues. Germline V gene data show CDR1 as SGDLS and CDR2 as YYNGEE. The CDR3 reads CASSVCDNTGELFF. The CDR3 DNA reads TGTGCCAGCAGCGTATGTGATAACACCGGTGAGCTGTTTTTT.

As concerns this clonotype: The junction departs from the called germline gene at one end, perhaps through a read error. The chain is built from TRBV7-9 and TRBJ2-6, with D uncertain. Germline V gene data show CDR1 as SEHNR and CDR2 as FQNEAQ (reference sequence). The CDR3 sequence is 20 residues long. CDR3 coding DNA: TGTGTCAGCAGCCGCCACCCCGGTACCTCCAGTTCCTCTGGGGCCAACGTCCTGACTTTC. Protein product: CVSSRHPGTSSSSGANVLTF.

This clonotype was seen ten or more times. The genes are TRBV18 and TRBJ2-7; TRBD2 matches at 11 bases. The ends lost 0 bases at V and 2 bases at J; junction bases unmatched: 6. CDR3 length: 17 residues. Germline assignment: CDR1 KGHSH and CDR2 LQKENI. CDR3 sequence (DNA): TGTGCCAGCTCACCACCGTCTAGCGGGAGGAGGGCCTACGAGCAGTACTTC. This sequence encodes CASSPPSSGRRAYEQYF.

In its sample, this clonotype was seen a few times. A read error is possible here, since a much larger clone lies one base away. The V call is TRBV6-1, the J call TRBJ2-3; 10 nucleotides agree with TRBD2. Trimming cost V 5 bases and J 7 bases; bases outside gene matches: 9. The CDR3 consists of 15 residues. The germline gives CDR1 MNHNS, CDR2 SASEGT. This CDR3 is CASSHSGRETYTQYF. The CDR3, as DNA: TGTGCCAGCAGTCACAGCGGGAGGGAGACATATACGCAGTATTTT.

In the case of this clonotype: An end of the junction differs from the germline gene, which may be a read error. V is TRBV6-1 and J is TRBJ2-7; 11 bases align to TRBD2. CDR3 length: 17 residues. The germline V gene has CDR1 MNHNS and CDR2 SASEGT. The CDR3 region has the DNA TGTGCCAGCAGTCCCGACTGGGGGACTAGCGGCCTCCACGAGCACTACTTC. Translated, it gives CASSPDWGTSGLHEHYF.

This clonotype counts as medium-sized. The V and J genes are TRBV2 and TRBJ1-2; D call uncertain. This CDR3 region has 11 residues. Trimming took off 7 bases at V and 7 bases at J, with 10 bases between the two ends. Looked up from germline, CDR1 is SNHLY and CDR2 is FYNNEI. The CDR3 protein is CASTRTLGYTF. The CDR3 DNA sequence: TGTGCCAGCACCCGGACTCTTGGCTACACCTTC.

A note on this clonotype: It is likely a read error: a sequence one base away is far more abundant. The chain combines TRBV6-4 with TRBJ2-1; D gene uncertain. The CDR3 is 12 amino acids. Germline values: CDR1 MRHNA, CDR2 SNTAGT. With 6 bases removed from V and 3 bases from J, the gap between germline ends came to 6 bases. CDR3 DNA: TGTGCCAGCAGGAGGTACTACAATGAGCAGTTCTTC. Protein sequence: CASRRYYNEQFF.